This T cell receptor (beta chain) originates from a study of blood T cell repertoires in COVID-19. As for the study in general: The United States, Italy and Spain provided the acute and convalescent COVID-19 samples. Nucleic acid was either cDNA or gDNA, and it came from T cells, B-cell-depleted T cells, or PBMCs.

Under the authors' procedure: Amplification with reference gene primers provided the estimates of nucleated cell counts. The repertoire was sequenced with immunoSEQ multiplex PCR; TCRdb's copy has only in-frame clones and lacks some. V, J and clone size were drawn from that table, and D and trimming were deduced from the DNA. In the table there are hundreds of thousands of clones, 70% to 90% of which are singletons. There are 14 residues in the CDR3. V shed 7 bases and J 3 bases; nucleotides not matched to a gene: 7. Germline V CDR1 and CDR2: MNHEY, SVGAGI. The chain has TRBV6-5 and TRBJ1-2, with 8 nucleotides matching TRBD1. This clonotype originated in a man aged 55 to 70 with acute or convalescent COVID-19. Sequenced material: peripheral blood. CDR3 in DNA: TGTGCCAGCAATCGACAGGGGTACGACTATGGCTACACCTTC. Amino acids: CASNRQGYDYGYTF.